These 20 T cell receptor beta chains came from one sample sequenced in a study of blood T cells in healthy people across ages. A J-beta primer mix and a sample-barcoded 5' primer were used in a second PCR of roughly 7 to 12 cycles. TCRdb re-derived calls from the 5' RACE reads in MiXCR, one entry per CDR3 protein. The data hold some 1.4 million distinct CDR3 sequences, with roughly 40% observed a single time. Sequencing was performed on blood. These receptors all stem from a woman aged 18-29 years in good health.

V is TRBV6-1 and J is TRBJ1-1; 7 bases agree with TRBD1. Trimming at V came to 5 bases and at J to 4 bases, leaving 19 bases not matched to a gene. The CDR3 sequence is 18 residues long. The germline CDR1 and CDR2 sequences are MNHNS and SASEGT. The CDR3 region is CASSLPQGGTRRRTEAFF. In DNA form, the CDR3 reads TGTGCCAGCAGTCTCCCCCAAGGGGGCACTCGACGACGCACTGAAGCTTTCTTT.

The genes are TRBV2 and TRBJ2-7; possibly TRBD2 for D (7 bases). The V gene's germline CDR1 is SNHLY and CDR2 FYNNEI. V lost 11 bases, J lost 3 bases, and 20 bases lay in between. The CDR3 runs to 14 residues. CDR3 sequence: CARESRGGFYEQYF. The CDR3 nucleotides read TGTGCCCGGGAATCGAGGGGGGGGTTCTACGAGCAGTACTTC.

This chain joins TRBV27 and TRBJ1-1, with D tentatively TRBD1 (5 bases). The CDR3 extends over 13 amino acids. Germline CDR1 MNHEY, CDR2 SMNVEV (reference sequence). The ends were cut back, 6 bases at V and 3 bases at J, with 11 bases in the middle. Here the CDR3 DNA reads TGTGCCAGCAGGGGGGAATCATACACTGAAGCTTTCTTT. As protein: CASRGESYTEAFF.

This chain uses TRBV12-3 or TRBV12-4 with TRBJ1-5, with D unresolved. The CDR3 covers 14 residues. Between the trimmed V and J ends, which lost 3 bases and 2 bases, there was a span of 8 bases. CDR3 nucleotide sequence: TGTGCCAGCAGTTTGCGGGCCGGCAATCAGCCCCAGCATTTT. Amino acid sequence: CASSLRAGNQPQHF.

The sample holds one count of this clonotype. This chain joins TRBV4-1 and TRBJ2-7; perhaps D is TRBD1 or TRBD2 (5 bases each). The CDR3 loop spans 16 amino acids. The V gene lost 1 base and the J gene lost 10 bases, with 23 bases spanning the gap. Germline loops: CDR1 MGHRA, CDR2 YSYEKL. CDR3 protein: CASSQVGRDGRELQYF. CDR3 nucleotides: TGCGCCAGCAGCCAAGTGGGCCGGGACGGCCGGGAACTTCAGTACTTC.

The chain has TRBV6-2 or TRBV6-3 and TRBJ2-1, with 10 bases matching TRBD2. The CDR3 loop spans 16 amino acids. Germline assignment: CDR1 MNHEY and CDR2 SVGEGT. The V segment lost 7 bases and the J segment 4 bases; nucleotides outside the gene matches: 10. CDR3 bases: TGTGCCAGCACTAAGCCTAGCGGGGGTTTTTACAATGAGCAGTTCTTC. Translating it yields CASTKPSGGFYNEQFF.

V gene TRBV12-3 or TRBV12-4 combines with J gene TRBJ2-1; D is possibly TRBD1 or TRBD2 (5 bases each). CDR3 length equals 17 residues. The V end lost 4 bases, the J end lost 5 bases, and 21 bases lay between the germline ends. The CDR3 loop reads CASSSPPRGPRDNEQFF. The CDR3 bases are TGTGCCAGCAGTTCCCCTCCCCGGGGCCCTCGTGACAATGAGCAGTTCTTC.

The chain carries TRBV20-1 and TRBJ1-1, with D unresolved. The V end lost 5 bases, the J end lost 0 bases, and 10 bases lay between the germline ends. This CDR3 spans 13 amino acids. CDR1 is DFQATT and CDR2 is SNEGSKA in the germline V gene (reference sequence). CDR3 sequence reads: CSARWIMNTEAFF. CDR3 nucleotides: TGCAGTGCTCGGTGGATTATGAACACTGAAGCTTTCTTT.

To note about this clonotype: One end of the junction is discordant with germline, which a read error may explain. The chain combines TRBV5-1 with TRBJ2-3; D not resolved. The CDR3 sequence is 13 residues long. From germline, CDR1 is SGHRS and CDR2 YFSETQ. The CDR3 protein is CTSSPQSTDTQYF. DNA for the CDR3: TGCACCAGCAGCCCCCAGAGCACAGATACGCAGTATTTT.

This clonotype was counted once. This chain links TRBV29-1 with TRBJ1-3; D remains ambiguous. CDR1 and CDR2 from the germline V gene are SQVTM and ANQGSEA. CDR3 length: 13 residues. The V end was cut by 3 bases, the J end by 7 bases, with 13 bases between. The DNA for the CDR3 is TGCAGCGTTGACATGCTGGGGTCGAACACCATATATTTT. Amino acids: CSVDMLGSNTIYF.

The CDR3 region is CASSRTSGTFASTDTQYF. The CDR3 nucleotides read TGTGCCAGCAGCCGGACTAGCGGGACGTTCGCTAGCACAGATACGCAGTATTTT. This chain joins TRBV14 and TRBJ2-3, with TRBD2 matching 12 bases. Unmatched junction bases numbered 8, after V lost 4 bases and J lost 0 bases. Per germline, CDR1 SGHDN and CDR2 FVKESK. CDR3 length equals 18 residues.

The J gene is TRBJ2-7, the V gene TRBV6-5, with D perhaps TRBD2 (5 bases). The germline V gene has CDR1 MNHEY and CDR2 SVGAGI. The CDR3 spans 12 residues. V was clipped by 11 bases and J by 4 bases, with 15 bases between them. The CDR3 sequence: CAAGADSYEQYF. The CDR3 DNA is TGTGCCGCCGGAGCGGACTCGTACGAGCAGTACTTC.

The rearrangement links TRBV5-1 to TRBJ2-1; the D gene is possibly TRBD1 (5 bases). Germline V gene lookup returns CDR1 SGHRS and CDR2 YFSETQ. Trimming took off 0 bases at V and 2 bases at J, with 12 bases between the two ends. CDR3 length: 16 amino acids. DNA of the CDR3: TGCGCCAGCAGCTTGGAGGGCCCCAGGGCCTACAATGAGCAGTTCTTC. Protein product: CASSLEGPRAYNEQFF.

The genes are TRBV6-5 and TRBJ2-7, with unresolved D. Deletions cut 2 bases from V and 3 bases from J, with 11 bases between. CDR1 MNHEY and CDR2 SVGAGI come from the germline V gene. This CDR3 has 14 amino acids. CDR3 sequence (DNA): TGTGCCAGCAGTTACGCAAACGGAAACTACGAGCAGTACTTC. This sequence encodes CASSYANGNYEQYF.

The V and J genes are TRBV6-1 and TRBJ2-5; 9 bases are a match to TRBD2. J gave up 11 bases and V 4 bases, and 11 bases lay outside the gene matches. Germline CDR1 MNHNS, CDR2 SASEGT. The CDR3 length is 14 residues. The CDR3 region is CASSAGLAMREQYF. DNA for the CDR3: TGTGCCAGCAGTGCGGGACTAGCAATGAGGGAGCAGTACTTC.

The chain carries TRBV6-6 and TRBJ2-5, with D possibly being TRBD2 (6 bases). Trimming took off 7 bases at V and 2 bases at J, with 14 bases between the two ends. This CDR3 contains 14 residues. Germline CDR1 MNHNY, CDR2 SVGAGI (reference sequence). In DNA form, the CDR3 reads TGTGCCAGCATTCGCTCGGGACTGCAAGAGACCCAGTACTTC. Amino acid sequence: CASIRSGLQETQYF.

This clonotype has only one observation. This chain connects TRBV2 to TRBJ1-2; TRBD1 matches 9 bases. Germline V gene data show CDR1 as SNHLY and CDR2 as FYNNEI. This CDR3 spans 15 amino acids. V lost 8 bases to trimming and J lost 6 bases; unmatched junction nucleotides: 13. This CDR3 reads CASPSGTGTMDGYTF. CDR3 DNA: TGTGCCAGCCCCTCGGGGACAGGGACCATGGATGGCTACACCTTC.

This chain links TRBV5-5 with TRBJ2-1; 7 bases map to TRBD1. This CDR3 has 16 residues. CDR1 SGHKS and CDR2 YYEKEE come from the germline V gene (reference sequence). The V segment lost 3 bases and the J segment 5 bases; nucleotides outside the gene matches: 11. The CDR3 nucleotides are TGTGCCAGCAGCTCCATTTTGGGACAGAGAGACAATGAGCAGTTCTTC. This translates into CASSSILGQRDNEQFF.

The chain carries TRBV30 and TRBJ1-1, with D uncertain. CDR3 size: 10 residues. V gave up 1 base and J gave up 12 bases, with 9 bases separating them. Germline assignment: CDR1 GTSNPN and CDR2 SVGIG (reference sequence). CDR3 loop: CAWSDVKTFF. The DNA for the CDR3 is TGTGCCTGGAGTGACGTGAAAACTTTCTTT.

This clonotype was seen only a few times. The chain uses TRBV7-2 and TRBJ2-1; TRBD2 matches at 11 bases. The CDR3 has 20 amino acids. The V segment lost 0 bases and the J segment 3 bases; nucleotides outside the gene matches: 13. Germline-derived CDR1 and CDR2 are SGHTA and FQGNSA. The CDR3 nucleotides read TGTGCCAGCAGCTTAGCGCCCCCCCACGGGACTAGCGGCCGCTACAATGAGCAGTTCTTC. Protein sequence: CASSLAPPHGTSGRYNEQFF.